Sequencing of this T cell receptor (beta chain) was carried out in a study of T cell responses to AZD1222 COVID-19 vaccine. TCRdb's copy holds only in-frame clones and misses some; the assay was immunoSEQ multiplex PCR. In the table there are tens of thousands of clones, roughly 88% of which are singletons. Per the germline V gene, CDR1 is ENHRY and CDR2 is SYGVKD. V gave up 5 bases and J gave up 6 bases; unmatched junction bases: 1. The CDR3 is 12 amino acids. This specimen was peripheral blood, taken on day 0 of MenACWY control vaccination. This chain connects TRBV10-3 to TRBJ1-2; 9 bases align to TRBD1. This sequence was found in an adult in good health. The CDR3 region is CAISRQGDGYTF. In nucleotides, the CDR3 is TGTGCCATCAGTCGACAGGGGGATGGCTACACCTTC.